The clone carrying this TCR beta chain showed up just a few times. Antigen specificity is unknown. This sample was included in a study of post-analysis software for immune sequencing data. Study-level information: In terms of disease course, relapsing-remitting, secondary progressive and progressive-relapsing multiple sclerosis were included.

V was pared by 6 bases and J by 3 bases, with 5 bases of the junction left unmatched. Germline V gives CDR1 KGHSH, CDR2 LQKENI. The CDR3 is 13 residues long. General study points: Normalized Chao1 diversity was significantly lower in multiple sclerosis patients than in controls. Strong co-clustering by F measure was evident for samples that had been prepared in the same batch. In patients, TRBV5-6, TRBV5-1 and TRBV20-1 belonged to roughly five TRBV segments found more frequently than in controls.

Prepared libraries of TCR beta cDNA carried unique molecular identifiers. About 500,000 cDNA molecules were obtained per 1 to 10 million input T cells. MiXCR, run by TCRdb on the PCR reads, gives a single entry per CDR3 protein. The sample holds over 700,000 distinct CDR3 sequences, about 32% seen once. This clonotype was obtained from a girl aged 10 to 17 with multiple sclerosis. Sequencing was carried out using blood. The V gene is TRBV18, the J gene TRBJ2-7; 7 bases align to TRBD1. CDR3 in amino acids: CASSDRQGYEQYF. CDR3 nucleotide sequence: TGTGCCAGCTCGGACAGACAGGGCTACGAGCAGTACTTC.